This T cell receptor beta chain stems from a study of response to subunit inactivated influenza vaccine. TCRdb passed the RT-PCR reads through MiXCR, listing each CDR3 protein once. The sample consists of over 650,000 distinct CDR3 sequences, about 18% of them appearing once. J gave up 6 bases and V 8 bases, and 12 bases lay outside the gene matches. CDR1 is LNHNV, CDR2 YYDKDF, per germline (reference sequence). The length of the CDR3 is 14 residues. As for this clonotype: Its antigen is not known.

General study findings and limits: Authors suggested few new T cells are recruited by each seasonal influenza vaccination.

This receptor was identified in a man between 50 and 59 years old who received an inactivated influenza vaccine. The chain uses TRBV15 and TRBJ1-2; 7 nucleotides align to TRBD1. The sequencing used PBMCs from blood, collected more than 4 days after vaccination. The CDR3 protein is CATATGRSIDGYTF. In DNA, the CDR3 is TGTGCCACCGCGACAGGGAGATCCATCGATGGCTACACCTTC.